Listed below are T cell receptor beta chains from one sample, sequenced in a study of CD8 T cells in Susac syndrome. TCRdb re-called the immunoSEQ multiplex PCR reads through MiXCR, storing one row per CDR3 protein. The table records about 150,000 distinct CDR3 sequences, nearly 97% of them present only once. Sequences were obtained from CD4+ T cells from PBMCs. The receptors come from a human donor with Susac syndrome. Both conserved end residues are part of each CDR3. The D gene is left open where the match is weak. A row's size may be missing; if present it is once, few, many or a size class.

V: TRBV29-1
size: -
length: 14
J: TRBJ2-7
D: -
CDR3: CSVGRAGVNYEQYF
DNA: TGCAGCGTCGGAAGAGCAGGGGTTAACTACGAGCAGTACTTC

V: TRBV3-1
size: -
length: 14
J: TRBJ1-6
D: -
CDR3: CASSLGQINSPLHF
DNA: TGTGCCAGCAGCCTCGGACAGATTAATTCACCCCTCCACTTT

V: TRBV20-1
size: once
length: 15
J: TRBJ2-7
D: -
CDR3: CSARDGGRISYEQYF
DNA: TGCAGTGCTAGAGATGGCGGGCGAATCTCCTACGAGCAGTACTTC

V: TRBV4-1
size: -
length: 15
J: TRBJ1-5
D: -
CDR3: CASSQDSGGGQPQHF
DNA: TGCGCCAGCAGCCAAGATAGCGGAGGCGGCCAGCCCCAGCATTTT

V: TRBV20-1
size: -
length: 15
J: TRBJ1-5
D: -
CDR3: CSARVSGGLGQPQHF
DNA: TGCAGTGCTAGAGTTTCTGGGGGTTTAGGTCAGCCCCAGCATTTT

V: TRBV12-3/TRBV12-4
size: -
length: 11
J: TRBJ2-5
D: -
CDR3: CASSLGQSQYF
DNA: TGTGCCAGCAGCCTGGGACAATCCCAGTACTTC

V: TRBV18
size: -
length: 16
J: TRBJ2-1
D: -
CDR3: CASSPNVANPNNEQFF
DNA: TGTGCCAGCTCACCAAACGTCGCCAACCCGAACAATGAGCAGTTCTTC

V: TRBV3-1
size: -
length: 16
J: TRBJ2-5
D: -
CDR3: CASSQGRAGLQETQYF
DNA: TGTGCCAGCAGCCAAGGGAGAGCGGGTCTTCAAGAGACCCAGTACTTC

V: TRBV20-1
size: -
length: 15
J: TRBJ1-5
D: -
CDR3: CSARDRTLPSQPQHF
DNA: TGCAGTGCTAGAGATCGGACACTTCCCTCCCAGCCCCAGCATTTT

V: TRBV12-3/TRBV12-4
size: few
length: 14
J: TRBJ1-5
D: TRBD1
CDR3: CASSFGTGNQPQHF
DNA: TGTGCCAGCAGTTTTGGGACAGGCAATCAGCCCCAGCATTTT

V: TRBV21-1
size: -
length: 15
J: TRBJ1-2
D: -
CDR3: CASSKGGQTNYGYTF
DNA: TGTGCCAGCAGCAAAGGAGGACAGACTAACTATGGCTACACCTTC

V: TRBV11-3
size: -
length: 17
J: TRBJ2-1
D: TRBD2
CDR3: CASSLGWRLAGGNEQFF
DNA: TGTGCCAGCAGCTTAGGCTGGAGGCTAGCGGGGGGTAATGAGCAGTTCTTC

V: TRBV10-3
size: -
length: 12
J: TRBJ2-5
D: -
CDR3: CAISELGETQYF
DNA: TGTGCCATCAGTGAGTTGGGAGAGACCCAGTACTTC

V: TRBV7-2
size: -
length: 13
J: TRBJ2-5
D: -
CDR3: CASSLGSLGTQYF
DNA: TGTGCCAGCAGCTTAGGCTCGTTGGGGACCCAGTACTTC

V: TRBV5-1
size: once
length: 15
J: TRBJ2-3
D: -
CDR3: CASSLGGTRTDTQYF
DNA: TGCGCCAGCAGCTTGGGAGGGACACGCACAGATACGCAGTATTTT

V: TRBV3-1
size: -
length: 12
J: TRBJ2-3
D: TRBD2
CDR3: CATGGGTDTQYF
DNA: TGTGCCACCGGGGGGGGCACAGATACGCAGTATTTT

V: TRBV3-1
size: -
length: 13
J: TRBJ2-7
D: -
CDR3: CASSLPSSYEQYF
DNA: TGTGCCAGCAGCCTTCCGAGCTCCTACGAGCAGTACTTC

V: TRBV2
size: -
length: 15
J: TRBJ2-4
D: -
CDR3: CASSEAQGRINIQYF
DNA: TGTGCCAGCAGTGAAGCGCAAGGCAGGATAAACATTCAGTACTTC

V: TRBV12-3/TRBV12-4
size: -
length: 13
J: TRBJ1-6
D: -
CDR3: CASAQDYNSPLHF
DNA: TGTGCCAGCGCACAGGATTATAATTCACCCCTCCACTTT

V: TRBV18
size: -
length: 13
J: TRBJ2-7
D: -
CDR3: CASSPRVEYEQYF
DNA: TGTGCCAGCTCACCACGGGTAGAGTACGAGCAGTACTTC

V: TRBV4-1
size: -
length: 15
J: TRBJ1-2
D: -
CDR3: CASSQDPAFNYGYTF
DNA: TGCGCCAGCAGCCAGGACCCCGCCTTTAACTATGGCTACACCTTC

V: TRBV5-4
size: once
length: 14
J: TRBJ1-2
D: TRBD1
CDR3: CASSLRGRAYGYTF
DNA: TGTGCCAGCAGCCTCAGGGGGCGCGCCTATGGCTACACCTTC

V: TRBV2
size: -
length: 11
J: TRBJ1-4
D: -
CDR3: CASSPTRLLFF
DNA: TGTGCCAGCTCGCCGACAAGACTACTGTTTTTT